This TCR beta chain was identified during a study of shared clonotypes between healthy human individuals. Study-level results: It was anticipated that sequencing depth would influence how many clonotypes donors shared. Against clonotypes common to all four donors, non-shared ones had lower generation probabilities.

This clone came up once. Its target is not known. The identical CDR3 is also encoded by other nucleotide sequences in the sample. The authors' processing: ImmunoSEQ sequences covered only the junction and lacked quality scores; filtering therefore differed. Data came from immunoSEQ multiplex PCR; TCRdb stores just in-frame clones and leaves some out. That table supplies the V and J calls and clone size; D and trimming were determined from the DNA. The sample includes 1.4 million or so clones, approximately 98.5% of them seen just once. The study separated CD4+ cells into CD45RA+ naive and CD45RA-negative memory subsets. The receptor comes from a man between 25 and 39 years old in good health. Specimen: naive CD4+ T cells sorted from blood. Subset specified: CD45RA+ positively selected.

CDR3 nucleotide sequence: TGTGCCAGCAGTCTAGCGGGAGGGTCCTACAATGAGCAGTTCTTC. Translated: CASSLAGGSYNEQFF. This sequence joins TRBV28 and TRBJ2-1; TRBD2 agrees at 12 bases. The V and J ends lost 5 bases and 1 base, in that order; junction bases with no gene match: 0. There are 15 residues in the CDR3. Germline V gene sequence: CDR1 MDHEN, CDR2 SYDVKM.